Listed below are T cell receptor beta chains from one sample, sequenced in a study of OX40 agonist ivuxolimab in advanced cancers. Sequencing was performed with immunoSEQ multiplex PCR; in TCRdb, only in-frame clones are kept and a portion is missing. Counted here are 50,000 to 75,000 clones, more than 85% occurring once; the ten biggest clones make up less than 0.7%. Specimen: CD4+ or CD8+ T cells sorted from blood, collected in a trial of the OX40 agonist ivuxolimab. These receptors originate from an adult with an advanced solid tumor such as melanoma, head and neck, liver or kidney cancer. The CDR3 runs from the conserved cysteine through the conserved F or W. The D gene is left open where the match is weak. Part of the rows lack a size; the others show once, few, many or a class for expanded clones.

d_call,v_call,clone_size,j_call,cdr3_aa,cdr3_nt
-,TRBV14,-,TRBJ2-3,CASSPLQTSTDTQYF,TGTGCCAGCAGCCCACTCCAGACTAGCACAGATACGCAGTATTTT
-,TRBV11-3,-,TRBJ2-7,CASSLAGDDPAEQYF,TGTGCCAGCAGCTTAGCGGGAGACGACCCCGCCGAGCAGTACTTC
TRBD2,TRBV5-4,-,TRBJ2-5,CASSLGTTQETQYF,TGTGCCAGCAGCTTAGGGACTACCCAAGAGACCCAGTACTTC
TRBD2,TRBV11-3,once,TRBJ2-3,CASSTTGTGVTSGDLSRQYF,TGTGCCAGCAGCACCACCGGGACAGGAGTTACTAGCGGGGACCTCTCTAGGCAGTATTTT
-,TRBV5-8,-,TRBJ2-1,CASSLGQYNEQFF,TGTGCCAGCAGCTTGGGGCAGTACAATGAGCAGTTCTTC
-,TRBV5-8,-,TRBJ1-2,CASSPTYKYGYTF,TGTGCCAGCAGCCCTACGTACAAGTATGGCTACACCTTC
TRBD2,TRBV29-1,once,TRBJ2-5,CSVARLAGEGETQYF,TGCAGCGTGGCAAGACTAGCGGGGGAGGGAGAGACCCAGTACTTC
TRBD1,TRBV29-1,-,TRBJ1-1,CSADRDYNTEAFF,TGCAGCGCTGACAGGGACTATAACACTGAAGCTTTCTTT
-,TRBV5-1,once,TRBJ2-5,CASSLGLSEETQYF,TGCGCCAGCAGCTTAGGTCTGAGCGAGGAGACCCAGTACTTC
TRBD1,TRBV9,-,TRBJ1-5,CASSRQGISNQPQHF,TGTGCCAGCAGTCGACAGGGTATCAGCAATCAGCCCCAGCATTTT
TRBD1,TRBV13,once,TRBJ1-1,CASSVSGGIVEAFF,TGTGCCAGCAGCGTTTCAGGGGGCATTGTGGAAGCTTTCTTT
-,TRBV30,once,TRBJ2-5,CAWSRDTVETQYF,TGTGCCTGGAGTAGGGACACGGTGGAGACCCAGTACTTC
TRBD2,TRBV2,-,TRBJ2-7,CAGGLATRQSTYEQYF,TGTGCCGGGGGACTAGCGACCCGCCAGTCTACCTACGAGCAGTACTTC